The 10 T cell receptor beta chains below come from one sample, sequenced in a study of OX40 agonist ivuxolimab in advanced cancers. The data were produced by immunoSEQ multiplex PCR, yet TCRdb's version contains in-frame clones alone and is incomplete. The table has roughly 100,000 clones, about 80% seen once. The source was CD4+ or CD8+ T cells sorted from blood, collected in a trial of the OX40 agonist ivuxolimab. All receptors derive from an adult with an advanced solid tumor such as melanoma, head and neck, liver or kidney cancer.

The sample holds one count of this clone. The rearrangement joins TRBV11-2 to TRBJ2-2, with D perhaps matching TRBD2 (5 bases). This CDR3 contains 14 residues. Trimming cost V 5 bases and J 9 bases, with 16 bases left between them. Germline CDR1 is SGHAT and CDR2 is FQNNGV. The CDR3 spells CASSADWDGRELFF. DNA for the CDR3: TGTGCCAGCAGCGCGGACTGGGATGGCCGGGAGCTGTTTTTT.

The rearrangement uses TRBV5-4 and TRBJ2-1, with 9 bases matching TRBD1. Trimming took 4 bases from V and 1 from J; bases not matched to a gene: 6. This CDR3 is 16 amino acids long. Per germline, CDR1 SGHNT and CDR2 YYREEE (reference sequence). The CDR3 reads CASSLRQGGSYNEQFF. The CDR3 DNA is TGTGCCAGCAGCCTTAGACAGGGGGGATCCTACAATGAGCAGTTCTTC.

V and J are TRBV7-2 and TRBJ2-7, with no clear D. V lost 4 bases, J lost 1 base, and 8 bases lay in between. This CDR3 is 13 amino acids long. CDR1 and CDR2 (germline): SGHTA, FQGNSA. The DNA for the CDR3 is TGTGCCAGCAGCTCCGGGCCTTCCTACGAGCAGTACTTC. Its translation: CASSSGPSYEQYF.

The chain joins TRBV29-1 to TRBJ1-2; perhaps TRBD1 as D (5 bases). The CDR3 totals 14 residues. Trimming cost V 1 base and J 3 bases, with 12 bases left between them. The germline V gene encodes CDR1 SQVTM and CDR2 ANQGSEA. The CDR3 protein is CSVEGGRDDYGYTF. The CDR3 DNA reads TGCAGCGTTGAAGGCGGCAGGGACGACTATGGCTACACCTTC.

This clone came up once. The V call is TRBV10-1, the J call TRBJ2-7, with TRBD2 matching 8 bases. V shed 2 bases and J 4 bases; nucleotides not matched to a gene: 1. There are 13 residues in the CDR3. Germline V gives CDR1 WNHNN, CDR2 SYGVQD (reference sequence). The CDR3 bases are TGCGCCAGCAGTGAGCTAGCGGGTTACGAGCAGTACTTC. Translated: CASSELAGYEQYF.

The J gene is TRBJ2-1, the V gene TRBV5-1; the D gene is possibly TRBD1 (6 bases). Looked up from germline, CDR1 is SGHRS and CDR2 is YFSETQ. The CDR3 contains 13 residues. The V and J ends lost 0 bases and 8 bases respectively, with 9 bases between them. The CDR3 sequence: CASSLEGVDEQFF. CDR3 sequence (DNA): TGCGCCAGCAGCTTGGAGGGGGTTGATGAGCAGTTCTTC.

This chain joins TRBV9 and TRBJ1-6, with D unclear. The germline V gene has CDR1 SGDLS and CDR2 YYNGEE. Trimming cost V 2 bases and J 8 bases, with 11 bases left between them. There are 14 residues in the CDR3. The CDR3 sequence: CASSVGNSYSPLHF. The CDR3 DNA reads TGTGCCAGCAGCGTTGGGAACTCCTATTCACCCCTCCACTTT.

This chain uses TRBV14 with TRBJ1-2, with D unresolved. The germline V gene encodes CDR1 SGHDN and CDR2 FVKESK. V shed 5 bases and J shed 7 bases, with 20 bases lying between them. The CDR3 extends over 15 amino acids. CDR3 in DNA: TGTGCCAGCAGCTTAGAGGTCCTTCCGGACGGTGGCTACACCTTC. Translated: CASSLEVLPDGGYTF.

The J gene is TRBJ1-1, the V gene TRBV19; no firm D call. V was clipped by 4 bases and J by 0 bases, with 9 bases between them. The CDR3 covers 14 residues. Germline V gene data show CDR1 as LNHDA and CDR2 as SQIVND (reference sequence). CDR3 sequence (DNA): TGTGCCAGTAGTAGGGGAGGAATGAACACTGAAGCTTTCTTT. Its translation is CASSRGGMNTEAFF.

The rearrangement uses TRBV27 and TRBJ2-4, with 9 bases fitting TRBD1. CDR3 length equals 18 residues. The trim removed 4 bases at V and 0 bases at J, leaving 10 bases unmatched. Germline V gene sequence: CDR1 MNHEY, CDR2 SMNVEV (reference sequence). This CDR3 reads CASSYGQGRGLAKNIQYF. The CDR3 DNA reads as TGTGCCAGCAGTTACGGACAGGGGAGGGGGCTAGCCAAAAACATTCAGTACTTC.